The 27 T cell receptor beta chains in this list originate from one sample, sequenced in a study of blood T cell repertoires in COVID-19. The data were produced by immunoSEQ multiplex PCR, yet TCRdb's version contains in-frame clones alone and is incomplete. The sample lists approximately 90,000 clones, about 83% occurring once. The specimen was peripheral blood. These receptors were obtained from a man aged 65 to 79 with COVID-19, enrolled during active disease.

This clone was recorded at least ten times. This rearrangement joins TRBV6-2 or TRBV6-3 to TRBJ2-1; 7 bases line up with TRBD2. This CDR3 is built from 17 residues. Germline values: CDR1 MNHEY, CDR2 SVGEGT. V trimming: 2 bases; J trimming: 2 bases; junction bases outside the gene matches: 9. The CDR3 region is CASSYPLLAATYNEQFF. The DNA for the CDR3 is TGTGCCAGCAGTTACCCTCTCCTAGCGGCAACCTACAATGAGCAGTTCTTC.

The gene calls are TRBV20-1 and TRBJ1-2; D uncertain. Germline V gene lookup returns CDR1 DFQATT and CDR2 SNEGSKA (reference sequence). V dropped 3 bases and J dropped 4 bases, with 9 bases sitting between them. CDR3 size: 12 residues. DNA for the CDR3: TGCAGTGCTAGTGCGGGGATCTATGGCTACACCTTC. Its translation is CSASAGIYGYTF.

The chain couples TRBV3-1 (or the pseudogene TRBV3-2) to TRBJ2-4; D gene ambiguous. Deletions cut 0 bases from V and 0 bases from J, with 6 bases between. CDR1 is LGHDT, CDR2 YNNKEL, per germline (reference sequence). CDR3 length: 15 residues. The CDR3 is CASSQEILAKNIQYF. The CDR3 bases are TGTGCCAGCAGCCAAGAAATACTAGCCAAAAACATTCAGTACTTC.

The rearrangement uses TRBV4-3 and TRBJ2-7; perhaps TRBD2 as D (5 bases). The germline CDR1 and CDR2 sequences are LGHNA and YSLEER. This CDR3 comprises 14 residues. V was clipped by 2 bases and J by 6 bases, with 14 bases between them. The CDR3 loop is CASSQIPGIGEQYF. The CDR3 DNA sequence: TGCGCCAGCAGCCAAATTCCGGGGATAGGCGAGCAGTACTTC.

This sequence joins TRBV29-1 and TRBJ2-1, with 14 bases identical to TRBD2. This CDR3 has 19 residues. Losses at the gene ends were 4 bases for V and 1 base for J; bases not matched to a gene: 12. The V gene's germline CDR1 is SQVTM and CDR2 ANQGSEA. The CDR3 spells CSVVWVGLAGERSYNEQFF. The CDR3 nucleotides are TGCAGCGTTGTGTGGGTGGGACTAGCGGGAGAAAGATCCTACAATGAGCAGTTCTTC.

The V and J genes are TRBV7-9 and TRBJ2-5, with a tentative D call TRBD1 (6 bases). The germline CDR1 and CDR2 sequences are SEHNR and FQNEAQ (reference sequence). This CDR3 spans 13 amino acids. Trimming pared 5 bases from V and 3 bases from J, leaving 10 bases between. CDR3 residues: CASSPRTEETQYF. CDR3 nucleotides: TGTGCCAGCAGCCCTAGGACAGAAGAGACCCAGTACTTC.

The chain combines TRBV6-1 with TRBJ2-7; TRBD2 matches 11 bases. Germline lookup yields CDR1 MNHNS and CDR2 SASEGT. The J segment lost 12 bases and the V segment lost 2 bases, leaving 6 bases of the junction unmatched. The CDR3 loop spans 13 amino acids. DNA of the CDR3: TGTGCCAGCAGTGAACCGGCTAGCGGGAGGCCGTACTTC. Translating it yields CASSEPASGRPYF.

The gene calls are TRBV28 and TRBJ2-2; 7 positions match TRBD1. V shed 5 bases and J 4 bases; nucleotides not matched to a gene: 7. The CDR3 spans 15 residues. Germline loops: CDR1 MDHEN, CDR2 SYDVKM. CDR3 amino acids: CASSTPGTATGELFF. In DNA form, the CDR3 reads TGTGCCAGCAGTACGCCTGGGACAGCCACCGGGGAGCTGTTTTTT.

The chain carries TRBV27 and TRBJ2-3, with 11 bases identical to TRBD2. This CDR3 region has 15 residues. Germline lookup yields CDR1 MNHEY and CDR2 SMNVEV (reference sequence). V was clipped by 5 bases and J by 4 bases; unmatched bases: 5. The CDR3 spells CASSPLTSGADTQYF. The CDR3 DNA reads TGTGCCAGCAGTCCCCTGACTAGCGGGGCAGATACGCAGTATTTT.

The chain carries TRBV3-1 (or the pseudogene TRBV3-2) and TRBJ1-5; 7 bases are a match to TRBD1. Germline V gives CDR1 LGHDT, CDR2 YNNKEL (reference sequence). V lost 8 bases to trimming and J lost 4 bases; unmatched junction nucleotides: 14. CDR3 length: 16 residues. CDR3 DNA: TGTGCCAGCCACACAGGGGCTTGGGGTCGAAATCAGCCCCAGCATTTT. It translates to CASHTGAWGRNQPQHF.

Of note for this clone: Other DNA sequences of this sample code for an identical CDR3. The CDR3 sequence is CASSLSNYGYTF. The CDR3 DNA follows: TGTGCCAGCAGCTTATCAAACTATGGCTACACCTTC. The chain carries TRBV7-2 and TRBJ1-2; D unresolved. This CDR3 comprises 12 residues. The V gene lost 2 bases and the J gene lost 2 bases, with 3 bases spanning the gap. The V gene's germline CDR1 is SGHTA and CDR2 FQGNSA.

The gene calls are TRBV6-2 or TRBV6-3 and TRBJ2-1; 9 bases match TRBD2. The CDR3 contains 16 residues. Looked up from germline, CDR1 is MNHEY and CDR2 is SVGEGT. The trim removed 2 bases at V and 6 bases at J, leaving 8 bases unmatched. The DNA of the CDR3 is TGTGCCAGCAGTTACCAGAGGCTAGCGGGATCCAATGAGCAGTTCTTC. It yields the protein CASSYQRLAGSNEQFF.

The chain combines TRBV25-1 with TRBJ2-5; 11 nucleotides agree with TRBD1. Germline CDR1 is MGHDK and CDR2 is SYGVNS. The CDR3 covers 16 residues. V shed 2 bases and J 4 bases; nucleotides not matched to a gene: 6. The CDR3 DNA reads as TGTGCCAGCAGTGAACCGGGACAGGGGGTGAGAGAGACCCAGTACTTC. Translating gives CASSEPGQGVRETQYF.

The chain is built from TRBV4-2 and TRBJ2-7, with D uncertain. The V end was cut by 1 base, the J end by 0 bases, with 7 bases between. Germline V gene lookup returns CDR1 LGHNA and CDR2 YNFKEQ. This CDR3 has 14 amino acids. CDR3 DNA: TGTGCCAGCAGCCAAGCTCGGTCCTCCTACGAGCAGTACTTC. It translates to CASSQARSSYEQYF.

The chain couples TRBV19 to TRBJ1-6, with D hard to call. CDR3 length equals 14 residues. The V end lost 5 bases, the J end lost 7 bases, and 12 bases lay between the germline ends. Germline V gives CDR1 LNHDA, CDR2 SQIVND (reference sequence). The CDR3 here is CASSDREGNSPLHF. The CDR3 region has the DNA TGTGCCAGTAGTGACCGGGAGGGAAATTCACCCCTCCACTTT.

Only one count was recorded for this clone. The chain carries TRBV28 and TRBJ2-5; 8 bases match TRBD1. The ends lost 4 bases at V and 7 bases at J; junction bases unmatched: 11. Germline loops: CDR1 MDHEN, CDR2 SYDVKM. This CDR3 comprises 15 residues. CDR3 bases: TGTGCCAGCAGTTCCCTTGGGACAGGTGGTAGGACCCAGTACTTC. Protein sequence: CASSSLGTGGRTQYF.

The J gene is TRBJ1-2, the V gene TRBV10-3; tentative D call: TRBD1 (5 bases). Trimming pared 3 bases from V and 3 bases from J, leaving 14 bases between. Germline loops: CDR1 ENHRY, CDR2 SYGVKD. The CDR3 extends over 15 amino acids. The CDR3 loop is CAISDRQGLDYGYTF. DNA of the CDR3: TGTGCCATCAGTGACCGCCAGGGTTTGGACTATGGCTACACCTTC.

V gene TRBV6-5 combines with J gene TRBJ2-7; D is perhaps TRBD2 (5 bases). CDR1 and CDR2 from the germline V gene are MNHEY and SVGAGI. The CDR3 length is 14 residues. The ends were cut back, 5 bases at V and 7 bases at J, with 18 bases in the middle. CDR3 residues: CASSPRTVRGEQYF. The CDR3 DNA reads TGTGCCAGCAGTCCTCGCACCGTCCGAGGGGAGCAGTACTTC.

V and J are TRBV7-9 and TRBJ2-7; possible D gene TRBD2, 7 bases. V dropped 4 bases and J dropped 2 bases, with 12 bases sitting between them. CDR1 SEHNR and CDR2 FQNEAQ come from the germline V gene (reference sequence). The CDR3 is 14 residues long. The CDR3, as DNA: TGTGCCAGCAGCTCACAGGGAGGGCCCTACGAGCAGTACTTC. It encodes CASSSQGGPYEQYF.

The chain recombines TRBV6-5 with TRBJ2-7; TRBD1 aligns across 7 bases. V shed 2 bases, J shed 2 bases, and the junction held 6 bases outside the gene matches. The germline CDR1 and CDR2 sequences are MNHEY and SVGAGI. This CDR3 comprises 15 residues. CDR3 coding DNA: TGTGCCAGCAGTTACACCTCAACAGGGGCCTACGAGCAGTACTTC. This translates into CASSYTSTGAYEQYF.

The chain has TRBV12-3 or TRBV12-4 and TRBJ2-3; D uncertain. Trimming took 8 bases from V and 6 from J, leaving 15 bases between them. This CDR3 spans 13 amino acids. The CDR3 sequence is CASSSLGMDTQYF. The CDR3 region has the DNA TGTGCCAGCTCTTCCTTGGGCATGGATACGCAGTATTTT.

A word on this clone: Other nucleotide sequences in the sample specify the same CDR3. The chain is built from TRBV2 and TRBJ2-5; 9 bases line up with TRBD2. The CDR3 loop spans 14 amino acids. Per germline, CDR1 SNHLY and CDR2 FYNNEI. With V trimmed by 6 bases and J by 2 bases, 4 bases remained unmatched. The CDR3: CASRGLAGQETQYF. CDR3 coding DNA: TGTGCCAGCAGGGGACTAGCAGGTCAAGAGACCCAGTACTTC. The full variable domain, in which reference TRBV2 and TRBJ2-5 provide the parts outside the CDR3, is EPEVTQTPSHQVTQMGQEVILRCVPISNHLYFYWYRQILGQKVEFLVSFYNNEISEKSEIFDDQFSVERPDGSNFTLKIRSTKLEDSAMYFCASRGLAGQETQYFGPGTRLLVL.

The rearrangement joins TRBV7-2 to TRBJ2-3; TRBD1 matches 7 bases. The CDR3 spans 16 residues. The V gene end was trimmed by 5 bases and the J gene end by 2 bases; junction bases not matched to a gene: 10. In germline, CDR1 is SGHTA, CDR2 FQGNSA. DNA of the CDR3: TGTGCCAGCAGCCTCCAACAGGGGACGGTCACAGATACGCAGTATTTT. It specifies CASSLQQGTVTDTQYF.

CDR3 sequence: CASSSFASGGYHEQFF. The CDR3 nucleotides are TGTGCCAGCAGCTCCTTCGCTAGCGGGGGGTACCATGAGCAGTTCTTC. The gene calls are TRBV5-6 and TRBJ2-1; 11 bases align to TRBD2. Germline V lookup: CDR1 SGHDT, CDR2 YYEEEE. Trimming removed 3 bases from V and 8 bases from J; junction bases left unmatched: 10. There are 16 residues in the CDR3.

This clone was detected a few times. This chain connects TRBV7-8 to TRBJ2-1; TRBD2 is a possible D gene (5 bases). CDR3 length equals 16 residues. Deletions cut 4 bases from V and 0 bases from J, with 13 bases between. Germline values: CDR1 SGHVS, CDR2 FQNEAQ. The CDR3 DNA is TGTGCCAGCAGCTCTCCGGGTGGGAGCTCCTACAATGAGCAGTTCTTC. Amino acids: CASSSPGGSSYNEQFF. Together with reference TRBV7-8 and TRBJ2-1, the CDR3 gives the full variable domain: GAGVSQSPRYKVAKRGQDVALRCDPISGHVSLFWYQQALGQGPEFLTYFQNEAQLDKSGLPSDRFFAERPEGSVSTLKIQRTQQEDSAVYLCASSSPGGSSYNEQFFGPGTRLTVL.

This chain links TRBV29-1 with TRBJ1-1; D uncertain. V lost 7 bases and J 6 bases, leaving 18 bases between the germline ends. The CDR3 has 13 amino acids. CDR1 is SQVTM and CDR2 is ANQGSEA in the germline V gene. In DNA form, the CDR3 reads TGCAGCGCCATACAGTTCAGGAGGGCTGAAGCTTTCTTT. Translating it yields CSAIQFRRAEAFF.

The CDR3 DNA reads TGCAGCGTTTACTACCGGGACAGGGGCTTAAATAACTATGGCTACACCTTC. Amino acids: CSVYYRDRGLNNYGYTF. The rearrangement joins TRBV29-1 to TRBJ1-2; TRBD1 agrees at 10 bases. Germline-derived CDR1 and CDR2 are SQVTM and ANQGSEA. The ends lost 5 bases at V and 1 base at J; junction bases unmatched: 13. This CDR3 has 17 residues. Full variable domain (rest looked up from reference TRBV29-1 and TRBJ1-2): SAVISQKPSRDICQRGTSLTIQCQVDSQVTMMFWYRQQPGQSLTLIATANQGSEATYESGFVIDKFPISRPNLTFSTLTVSNMSPEDSSIYLCSVYYRDRGLNNYGYTFGSGTRLTVV.